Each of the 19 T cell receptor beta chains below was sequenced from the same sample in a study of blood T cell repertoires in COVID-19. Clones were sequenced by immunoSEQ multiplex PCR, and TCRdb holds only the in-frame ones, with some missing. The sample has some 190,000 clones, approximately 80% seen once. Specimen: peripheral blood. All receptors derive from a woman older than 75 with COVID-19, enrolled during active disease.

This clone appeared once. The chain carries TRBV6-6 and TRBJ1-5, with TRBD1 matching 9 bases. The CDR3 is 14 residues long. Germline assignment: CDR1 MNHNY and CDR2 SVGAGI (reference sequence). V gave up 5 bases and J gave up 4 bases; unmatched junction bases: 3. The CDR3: CASSGQGRNQPQHF. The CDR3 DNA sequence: TGTGCCAGCAGTGGACAGGGGAGAAATCAGCCCCAGCATTTT.

Here the CDR3 DNA reads TGTGCCAGCAGAACACCGGGACAGGGGTACGAGCAGTACTTC. It is translated as CASRTPGQGYEQYF. The chain is built from TRBV6-5 and TRBJ2-7, with 10 bases identical to TRBD1. V shed 6 bases, J shed 4 bases, and the junction held 6 bases outside the gene matches. The germline V gene has CDR1 MNHEY and CDR2 SVGAGI. The length of the CDR3 is 14 residues.

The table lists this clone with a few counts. The CDR3 region has the DNA TGTGCCAGCAGCCAAGATTGGAGGGGCCCCCAGCATTTT. Protein sequence: CASSQDWRGPQHF. This chain uses TRBV3-1 (or the pseudogene TRBV3-2) with TRBJ1-5, with D perhaps matching TRBD1 (5 bases). V shed 0 bases and J shed 10 bases, with 10 bases lying between them. The V gene's germline CDR1 is LGHDT and CDR2 YNNKEL (reference sequence). The CDR3 has 13 residues.

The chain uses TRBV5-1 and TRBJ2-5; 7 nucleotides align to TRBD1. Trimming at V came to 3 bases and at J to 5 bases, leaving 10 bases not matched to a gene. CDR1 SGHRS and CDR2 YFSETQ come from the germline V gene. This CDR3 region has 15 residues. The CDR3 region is CASSSGGANRETQYF. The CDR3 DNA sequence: TGCGCCAGCAGCTCAGGGGGTGCGAATAGGGAGACCCAGTACTTC.

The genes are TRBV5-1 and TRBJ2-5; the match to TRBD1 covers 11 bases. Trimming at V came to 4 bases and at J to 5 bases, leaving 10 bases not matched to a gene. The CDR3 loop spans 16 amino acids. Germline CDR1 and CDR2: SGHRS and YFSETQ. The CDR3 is CASSHGTGGSEETQYF. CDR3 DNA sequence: TGCGCCAGCAGCCACGGGACAGGGGGATCTGAGGAGACCCAGTACTTC.

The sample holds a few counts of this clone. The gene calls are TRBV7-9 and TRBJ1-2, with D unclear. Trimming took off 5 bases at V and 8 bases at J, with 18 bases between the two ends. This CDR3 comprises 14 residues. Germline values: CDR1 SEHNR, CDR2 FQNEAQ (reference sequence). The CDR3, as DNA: TGTGCCAGCAGCCCCCGGGGAGGCGGGGAGGGCTACACCTTC. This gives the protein CASSPRGGGEGYTF.

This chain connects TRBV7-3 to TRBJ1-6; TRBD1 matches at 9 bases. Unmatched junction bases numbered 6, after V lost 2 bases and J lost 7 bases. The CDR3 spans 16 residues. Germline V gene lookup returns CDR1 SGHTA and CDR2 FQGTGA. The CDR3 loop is CASSLGPTGGNSPLHF. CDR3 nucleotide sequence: TGTGCCAGCAGCTTAGGGCCGACAGGGGGGAATTCACCCCTCCACTTT.

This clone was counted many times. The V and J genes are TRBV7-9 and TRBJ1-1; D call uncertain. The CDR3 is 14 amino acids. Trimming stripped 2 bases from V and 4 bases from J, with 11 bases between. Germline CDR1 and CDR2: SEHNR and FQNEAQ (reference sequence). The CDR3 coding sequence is TGTGCCAGCAGCTTATCCACCTTGGCCACTGAAGCTTTCTTT. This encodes CASSLSTLATEAFF.

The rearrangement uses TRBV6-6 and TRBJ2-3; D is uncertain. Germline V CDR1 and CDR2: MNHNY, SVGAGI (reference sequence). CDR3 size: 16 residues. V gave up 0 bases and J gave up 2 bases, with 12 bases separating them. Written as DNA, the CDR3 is TGTGCCAGCAGTTACTCCGACTCAAAATACACAGATACGCAGTATTTT. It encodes CASSYSDSKYTDTQYF.

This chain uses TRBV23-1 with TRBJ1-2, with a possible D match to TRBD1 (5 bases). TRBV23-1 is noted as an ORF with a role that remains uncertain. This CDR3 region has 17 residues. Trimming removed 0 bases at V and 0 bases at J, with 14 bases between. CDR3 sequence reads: CASSQSYRQSSNYGYTF. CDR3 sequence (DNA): TGCGCCAGCAGTCAATCGTATCGACAGTCCTCTAACTATGGCTACACCTTC.

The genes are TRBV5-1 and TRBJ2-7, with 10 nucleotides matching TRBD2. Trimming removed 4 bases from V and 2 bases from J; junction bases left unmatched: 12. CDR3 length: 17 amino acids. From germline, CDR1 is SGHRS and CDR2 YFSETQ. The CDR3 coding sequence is TGCGCCAGCAGCCTGCCGACTAGCGGGCACACCCCCTACGAGCAGTACTTC. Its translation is CASSLPTSGHTPYEQYF.

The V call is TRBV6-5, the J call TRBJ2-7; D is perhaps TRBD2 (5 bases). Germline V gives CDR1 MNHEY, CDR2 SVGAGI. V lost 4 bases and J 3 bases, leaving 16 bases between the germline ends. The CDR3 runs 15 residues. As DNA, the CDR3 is TGTGCCAGCAGTTCGCGACCCGAGCGGCTCTACGAGCAGTACTTC. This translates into CASSSRPERLYEQYF.

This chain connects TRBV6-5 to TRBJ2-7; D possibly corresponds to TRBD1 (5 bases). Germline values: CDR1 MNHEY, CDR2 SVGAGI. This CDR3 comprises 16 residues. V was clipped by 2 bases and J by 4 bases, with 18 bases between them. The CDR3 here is CASSYNRRVLWYEQYF. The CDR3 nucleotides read TGTGCCAGCAGTTACAATCGCAGGGTTTTATGGTACGAGCAGTACTTC.

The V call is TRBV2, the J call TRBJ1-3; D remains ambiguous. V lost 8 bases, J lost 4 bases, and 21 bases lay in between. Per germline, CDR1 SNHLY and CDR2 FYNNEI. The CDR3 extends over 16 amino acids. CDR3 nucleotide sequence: TGTGCCAGCCGCCCCGGATGGGGAGAGGAGGGAAACACCATATATTTT. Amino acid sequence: CASRPGWGEEGNTIYF. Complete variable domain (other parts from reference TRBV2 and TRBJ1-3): EPEVTQTPSHQVTQMGQEVILRCVPISNHLYFYWYRQILGQKVEFLVSFYNNEISEKSEIFDDQFSVERPDGSNFTLKIRSTKLEDSAMYFCASRPGWGEEGNTIYFGEGSWLTVV.

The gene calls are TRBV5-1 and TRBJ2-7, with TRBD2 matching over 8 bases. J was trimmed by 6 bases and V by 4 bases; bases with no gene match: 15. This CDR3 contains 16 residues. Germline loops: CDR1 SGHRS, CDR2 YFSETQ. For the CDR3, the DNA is TGCGCCAGCAGCGGGGGGAGCGGGAGTAGGTCCCTCGAGCAGTACTTC. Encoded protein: CASSGGSGSRSLEQYF.

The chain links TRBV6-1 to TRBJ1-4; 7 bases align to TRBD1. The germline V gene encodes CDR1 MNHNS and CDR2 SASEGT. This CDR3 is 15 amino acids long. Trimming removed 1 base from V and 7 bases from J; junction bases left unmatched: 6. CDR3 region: CASSEGDRDGEKLFF. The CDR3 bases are TGTGCCAGCAGTGAAGGAGACAGGGATGGTGAAAAACTGTTTTTT.

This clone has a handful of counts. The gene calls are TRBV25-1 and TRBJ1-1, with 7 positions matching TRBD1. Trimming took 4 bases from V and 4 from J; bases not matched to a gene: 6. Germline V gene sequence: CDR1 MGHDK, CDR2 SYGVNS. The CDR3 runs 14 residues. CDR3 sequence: CASSVTGVSTEAFF. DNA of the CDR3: TGTGCCAGCAGTGTCACAGGGGTAAGCACTGAAGCTTTCTTT.

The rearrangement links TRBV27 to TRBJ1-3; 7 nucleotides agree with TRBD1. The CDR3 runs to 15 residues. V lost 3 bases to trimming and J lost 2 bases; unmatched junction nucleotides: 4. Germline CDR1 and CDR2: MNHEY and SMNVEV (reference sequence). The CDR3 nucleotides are TGTGCCAGCAGTTTGGGGACAGCAACTGGAAACACCATATATTTT. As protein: CASSLGTATGNTIYF.

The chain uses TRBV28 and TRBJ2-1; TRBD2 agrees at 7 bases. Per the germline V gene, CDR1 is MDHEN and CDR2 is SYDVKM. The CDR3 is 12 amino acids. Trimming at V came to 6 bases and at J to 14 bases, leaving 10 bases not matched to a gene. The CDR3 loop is CASRGNREVEFF. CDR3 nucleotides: TGTGCCAGCAGGGGGAATCGGGAGGTTGAGTTCTTC.